This passage covers 8 T cell receptor beta chains from one sample sequenced in a study of shared clonotypes between healthy human individuals. CD45RO-negative CD8 cells positively selected for CCR7 made up the naive population, which excluded terminally differentiated effector memory CD45RA+ cells. TCRdb keeps only in-frame clones here, not all; method: immunoSEQ multiplex PCR. The profile shows about 2.1 million clones, approximately 92% of them singletons. Sequenced: naive CD8+ T cells from PBMCs. The receptor set was obtained from a man aged 18 to 29 in good health. Some clones in this sample may be carry-over from other donors' samples.

This clone was counted a single time. The J gene is TRBJ2-2, the V gene TRBV13; TRBD2 aligns across 10 bases. Trimming removed 0 bases from V and 7 bases from J; junction bases left unmatched: 11. This CDR3 contains 18 residues. Germline-derived CDR1 and CDR2 are PRHDT and FYEKMQ (reference sequence). The CDR3 reads CASSLGFDGLAGVGELFF. Here the CDR3 DNA reads TGTGCCAGCAGCTTAGGATTCGATGGGCTAGCGGGAGTCGGGGAGCTGTTTTTT.

CDR3 loop: CASSLSQIPDNEQFF. CDR3 DNA: TGCGCCAGCAGCTTGAGCCAGATTCCGGACAATGAGCAGTTCTTC. This rearrangement joins TRBV5-1 to TRBJ2-1; D uncertain. The germline V and J ends were trimmed by 1 base and 5 bases, with 13 bases remaining between them. Germline V gene data show CDR1 as SGHRS and CDR2 as YFSETQ. This CDR3 is 15 amino acids long.

This clone was seen just once. The rearrangement uses TRBV11-3 and TRBJ2-1; D might be TRBD1 or TRBD2, each matching 6 bases. V lost 2 bases, J lost 6 bases, and 14 bases lay in between. This CDR3 spans 15 amino acids. CDR1 and CDR2 from the germline V gene are SGHNT and YENEEA. The chain's CDR3 is CASSLSGVGGNEQFF. CDR3 DNA: TGTGCCAGCAGCTTATCAGGGGTGGGAGGCAATGAGCAGTTCTTC.

The V call is TRBV23-1, the J call TRBJ2-4; the D gene is possibly TRBD2 (6 bases). TRBV23-1 is flagged as an ORF with uncertain function. The CDR3 contains 15 residues. The V gene lost 0 bases and the J gene lost 3 bases, with 9 bases spanning the gap. The CDR3 DNA is TGCGCCAGCAGTCAATCGGGGGGATGCAAAAACATTCAGTACTTC. Its translation: CASSQSGGCKNIQYF.

As regards this clone: Other DNA sequences in this specimen translate into the identical CDR3. This chain joins TRBV7-2 and TRBJ2-1, with D maybe TRBD1 (5 bases). The V gene's germline CDR1 is SGHTA and CDR2 FQGNSA. The CDR3 has 13 amino acids. The germline V and J ends were trimmed by 1 base and 6 bases, with 7 bases remaining between them. For the CDR3, the DNA is TGTGCCAGCAGCTTAGATAGGGGCAATGAGCAGTTCTTC. Amino acids: CASSLDRGNEQFF.

The chain combines TRBV25-1 with TRBJ2-1; TRBD2 matches 10 bases. J gave up 8 bases and V 7 bases, and 8 bases lay outside the gene matches. Germline assignment: CDR1 MGHDK and CDR2 SYGVNS. The CDR3 contains 14 residues. In DNA, the CDR3 is TGTGCCAGCATGGCTAGCGGGAGTATGTATGAGCAGTTCTTC. Protein sequence: CASMASGSMYEQFF. Together with reference TRBV25-1 and TRBJ2-1, the CDR3 gives the full variable domain: EADIYQTPRYLVIGTGKKITLECSQTMGHDKMYWYQQDPGMELHLIHYSYGVNSTEKGDLSSESTVSRIRTEHFPLTLESARPSHTSQYLCASMASGSMYEQFFGPGTRLTVL.

The rearrangement joins TRBV15 to TRBJ1-4; 9 bases are shared with TRBD1. Germline lookup yields CDR1 LNHNV and CDR2 YYDKDF (reference sequence). The CDR3 covers 16 residues. V lost 5 bases, J lost 5 bases, and 9 bases stayed unmatched. The CDR3 bases are TGTGCCACCAGCGGGGGAGACAGGGGGTCAAATGAAAAACTGTTTTTT. The encoded protein is CATSGGDRGSNEKLFF.

CDR3 nucleotide sequence: TGCGCCAGCAGACTAGCGGTTTACAATGAGCAGTTCTTC. This gives the protein CASRLAVYNEQFF. This chain links TRBV5-1 with TRBJ2-1; 8 nucleotides agree with TRBD2. The CDR3 length is 13 residues. After removal of 5 bases from V and 4 bases from J, the junction contained 2 bases not matched to a gene. The germline V gene has CDR1 SGHRS and CDR2 YFSETQ.